The T cell receptor (beta chain) described here comes from a study of blood T cell repertoires in COVID-19. The CDR3 length is 14 residues. V was trimmed by 1 base and J by 1 base, leaving 7 bases between them. From germline, CDR1 is MNHEY and CDR2 SMNVEV (reference sequence). The repertoire was sequenced with immunoSEQ multiplex PCR; TCRdb's copy has only in-frame clones and lacks some. The sample has some 85,000 clones; 78% are singletons. This clone was found once. Source material: peripheral blood. The sequence came from a man aged 70-80 years with COVID-19, enrolled during active disease. J is TRBJ1-1 and V is TRBV27, with TRBD1 as a possible D gene (6 bases). CDR3 residues: CASSLWGQNTEAFF. DNA for the CDR3: TGTGCCAGCAGTTTATGGGGACAGAACACTGAAGCTTTCTTT.